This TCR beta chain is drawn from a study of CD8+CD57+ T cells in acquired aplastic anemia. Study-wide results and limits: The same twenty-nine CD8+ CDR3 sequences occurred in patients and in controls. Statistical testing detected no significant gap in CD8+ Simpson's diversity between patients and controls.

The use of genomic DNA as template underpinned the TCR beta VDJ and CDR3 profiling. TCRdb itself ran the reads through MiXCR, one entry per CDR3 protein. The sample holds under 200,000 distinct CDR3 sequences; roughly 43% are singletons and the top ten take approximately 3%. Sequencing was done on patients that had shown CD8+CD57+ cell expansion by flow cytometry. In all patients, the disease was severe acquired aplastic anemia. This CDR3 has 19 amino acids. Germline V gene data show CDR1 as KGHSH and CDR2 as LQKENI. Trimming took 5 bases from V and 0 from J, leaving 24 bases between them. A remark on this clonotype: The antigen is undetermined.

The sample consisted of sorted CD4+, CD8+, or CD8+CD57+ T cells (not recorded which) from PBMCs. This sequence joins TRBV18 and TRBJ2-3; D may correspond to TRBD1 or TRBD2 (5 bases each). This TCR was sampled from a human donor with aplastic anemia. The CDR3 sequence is CASSSIRDGLRPSTDTQYF. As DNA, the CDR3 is TGTGCCAGCTCATCGATACGGGACGGACTCCGACCTAGCACAGATACGCAGTATTTT.